The 21 T cell receptor beta chains listed next were all sequenced from one sample in a study of T-cell memory formation after mild COVID-19. MiXCR, run by TCRdb on the 5' RACE reads, gives a single entry per CDR3 protein. This repertoire shows about 250,000 distinct CDR3 sequences, less than 20% found once; its top ten account for over 2%. The specimen sequenced was PBMCs or a T cell subset sorted from them (not recorded which). The source of these receptors is an adult woman who had mild COVID-19 (a few samples of this study predate the infection). Cell type and time point are not known.

The rearrangement links TRBV6-6 to TRBJ1-1; D is unresolved. The germline gives CDR1 MNHNY, CDR2 SVGAGI (reference sequence). The ends were cut back, 7 bases at V and 2 bases at J, with 17 bases in the middle. The CDR3 runs 15 residues. In DNA, the CDR3 is TGTGCCAGCAAACCGACGGCAAGCTATAACACTGAAGCTTTCTTT. This gives the protein CASKPTASYNTEAFF.

The chain joins TRBV5-6 to TRBJ2-1; the match to TRBD2 covers 7 bases. The CDR3 has 16 amino acids. V gave up 1 base and J gave up 5 bases; unmatched junction bases: 9. Germline CDR1 reads SGHDT; CDR2 reads YYEEEE. CDR3 in DNA: TGTGCCAGCAGCTTGTTTGGCGGGGGTATCAACAATGAGCAGTTCTTC. Protein product: CASSLFGGGINNEQFF.

This chain joins TRBV7-9 and TRBJ2-7; D call uncertain. Germline CDR1 SEHNR, CDR2 FQNEAQ (reference sequence). The CDR3 loop spans 13 amino acids. Between the trimmed V and J ends, which lost 3 bases and 2 bases, there was a span of 8 bases. This CDR3 reads CASSFGPAYEQYF. CDR3 nucleotides: TGTGCCAGCAGCTTCGGCCCGGCCTACGAGCAGTACTTC. Full variable domain (rest looked up from reference TRBV7-9 and TRBJ2-7): DTGVSQNPRHKITKRGQNVTFRCDPISEHNRLYWYRQTLGQGPEFLTYFQNEAQLEKSRLLSDRFSAERPKGSFSTLEIQRTEQGDSAMYLCASSFGPAYEQYFGPGTRLTVT.

The chain recombines TRBV9 with TRBJ2-5, with D possibly matching TRBD2 (5 bases). Germline V gives CDR1 SGDLS, CDR2 YYNGEE. The V gene lost 0 bases and the J gene lost 0 bases, with 15 bases spanning the gap. The CDR3 is 17 amino acids. CDR3 amino acids: CASSVGGSAGYQETQYF. CDR3 DNA: TGTGCCAGCAGCGTAGGAGGTTCGGCGGGCTACCAAGAGACCCAGTACTTC.

The genes are TRBV4-2 and TRBJ2-4; 11 bases are shared with TRBD2. The CDR3 spans 19 residues. The V gene end was trimmed by 0 bases and the J gene end by 2 bases; junction bases not matched to a gene: 9. Germline V gene sequence: CDR1 LGHNA, CDR2 YNFKEQ. CDR3 amino acids: CASSQEASGRRGTKNIQYF. CDR3 DNA sequence: TGTGCCAGCAGCCAAGAGGCTAGCGGGAGGCGGGGGACCAAAAACATTCAGTACTTC.

This clonotype was observed a few times. The J gene is TRBJ2-3, the V gene TRBV12-3 or TRBV12-4, with TRBD2 matching over 8 bases. This CDR3 is built from 14 residues. Trimming at V came to 4 bases and at J to 1 base, leaving 1 base not matched to a gene. DNA of the CDR3: TGTGCCAGCAGTTGGCGGGGGGGCACAGATACGCAGTATTTT. This codes for CASSWRGGTDTQYF.

The V and J genes are TRBV10-3 and TRBJ2-7; 7 nucleotides line up with TRBD1. Germline-derived CDR1 and CDR2 are ENHRY and SYGVKD. Losses at the gene ends were 6 bases for V and 4 bases for J; bases not matched to a gene: 3. CDR3 size: 12 residues. In DNA, the CDR3 is TGTGCCATCAGCTCGACAGGGTACGAGCAGTACTTC. Protein sequence: CAISSTGYEQYF.

This chain links TRBV20-1 with TRBJ1-1; D is possibly TRBD1 (5 bases). The germline gives CDR1 DFQATT, CDR2 SNEGSKA (reference sequence). V lost 4 bases, J lost 4 bases, and 19 bases lay in between. The CDR3 is made up of 15 amino acids. CDR3 sequence: CSATPRARGSTEAFF. CDR3 DNA sequence: TGCAGTGCTACTCCCCGGGCCCGGGGGAGCACTGAAGCTTTCTTT.

The chain couples TRBV6-6 to TRBJ1-2; 7 bases are a match to TRBD1. CDR3 length: 18 residues. With V trimmed by 5 bases and J by 4 bases, 19 bases remained unmatched. Germline V gives CDR1 MNHNY, CDR2 SVGAGI (reference sequence). CDR3 sequence (DNA): TGTGCCAGCAGTAGTATTGCTCTGGGACAGAGCAACGTCTATGGCTACACCTTC. Its translation is CASSSIALGQSNVYGYTF.

V is TRBV2 and J is TRBJ1-6; D possibly corresponds to TRBD1 (5 bases). Germline CDR1 and CDR2: SNHLY and FYNNEI. The CDR3 spans 15 residues. V was shortened by 6 bases and J by 9 bases, with 18 bases between the two germline ends. Written as DNA, the CDR3 is TGTGCCAGCAGCGGCCGAAGCGGGGGAGGTTCACCCCTCCACTTT. Its protein is CASSGRSGGGSPLHF. The whole variable domain, remainder taken from reference TRBV2 and TRBJ1-6, is EPEVTQTPSHQVTQMGQEVILRCVPISNHLYFYWYRQILGQKVEFLVSFYNNEISEKSEIFDDQFSVERPDGSNFTLKIRSTKLEDSAMYFCASSGRSGGGSPLHFGNGTRLTVT.

This clonotype was counted many times. The chain combines TRBV7-6 with TRBJ2-3; no firm D call. The CDR3 has 13 residues. Per germline, CDR1 SGHVS and CDR2 FNYEAQ. The germline V and J ends were trimmed by 0 bases and 0 bases, with 1 base remaining between them. CDR3 in amino acids: CASSLASTDTQYF. For the CDR3, the DNA is TGTGCCAGCAGCTTAGCCAGCACAGATACGCAGTATTTT.

This chain uses TRBV11-1 with TRBJ2-1; 15 bases map to TRBD2. The V and J ends lost 4 bases and 8 bases, in that order; junction bases with no gene match: 3. Germline CDR1 SGHAT, CDR2 FQDESV (reference sequence). This CDR3 region has 15 residues. In DNA, the CDR3 is TGTGCCAGCAGCTCGGGACTAGCGGGGGGAGATGAGCAGTTCTTC. Translated, it gives CASSSGLAGGDEQFF.

This clonotype turned up a few times. J is TRBJ1-1 and V is TRBV7-9, with D possibly TRBD1 on 5 matching bases. The CDR3 runs 13 residues. CDR1 and CDR2 from the germline V gene are SEHNR and FQNEAQ (reference sequence). Trimming stripped 5 bases from V and 11 bases from J, with 18 bases between. Written as DNA, the CDR3 is TGTGCCAGCAGCCGCGGGACGGGGAAGGGCGCTTTCTTT. It specifies CASSRGTGKGAFF.

This clonotype was seen at least ten times. The V call is TRBV4-1, the J call TRBJ1-1; unclear D gene. The V gene's germline CDR1 is MGHRA and CDR2 YSYEKL. V lost 2 bases, J lost 1 base, and 14 bases lay in between. The CDR3 is 16 amino acids. In DNA, the CDR3 is TGCGCCAGCAGCCAATACAAGCCCCCAAGGAACACTGAAGCTTTCTTT. Protein sequence: CASSQYKPPRNTEAFF.

The genes are TRBV27 and TRBJ2-1; D tentatively fits TRBD1 or TRBD2 (6 bases each). The CDR3 totals 14 residues. The V end was cut by 2 bases, the J end by 15 bases, with 20 bases between. The germline V gene has CDR1 MNHEY and CDR2 SMNVEV (reference sequence). CDR3 protein: CASSLNGGTSLRFF. In DNA form, the CDR3 reads TGTGCCAGCAGTTTAAATGGGGGGACATCACTCCGGTTCTTC.

The chain employs TRBV7-9 and TRBJ1-4; TRBD1 matches 7 bases. V was pared by 2 bases and J by 12 bases, with 6 bases of the junction left unmatched. The CDR3 length is 13 residues. Per germline, CDR1 SEHNR and CDR2 FQNEAQ (reference sequence). CDR3 amino acids: CASSLIGGGELFF. CDR3 DNA: TGTGCCAGCAGCTTAATCGGAGGGGGCGAACTGTTTTTT. The whole variable domain, remainder taken from reference TRBV7-9 and TRBJ1-4, is DTGVSQNPRHKITKRGQNVTFRCDPISEHNRLYWYRQTLGQGPEFLTYFQNEAQLEKSRLLSDRFSAERPKGSFSTLEIQRTEQGDSAMYLCASSLIGGGELFFGSGTQLSVL.

V is TRBV2 and J is TRBJ1-2; weak D call: TRBD1 (6 bases). The CDR3 consists of 14 residues. With 8 bases removed from V and 4 bases from J, the gap between germline ends came to 17 bases. Germline CDR1 is SNHLY and CDR2 is FYNNEI. CDR3 DNA sequence: TGTGCCAGCCGTCTGGGACAACTGTCCTATGGCTACACCTTC. This encodes CASRLGQLSYGYTF.

CDR3 loop: CASSWGTGGANTEAFF. The CDR3 DNA follows: TGTGCCAGCAGTTGGGGGACAGGAGGTGCGAACACTGAAGCTTTCTTT. The chain carries TRBV12-3 or TRBV12-4 and TRBJ1-1; 8 bases are a match to TRBD1. J gave up 1 base and V 4 bases, and 8 bases lay outside the gene matches. The CDR3 sequence is 16 residues long.

J is TRBJ1-1 and V is TRBV6-5, with D tentatively TRBD1 (5 bases). The CDR3 loop spans 15 amino acids. Deletions cut 6 bases from V and 2 bases from J, with 16 bases between. The germline V gene has CDR1 MNHEY and CDR2 SVGAGI. CDR3 sequence (DNA): TGTGCCAGCAGAAGGGTCCCGACAGCAAACACTGAAGCTTTCTTT. Translating it yields CASRRVPTANTEAFF.

This clonotype was picked up a small number of times. V usage is TRBV25-1 and J usage is TRBJ1-3, with TRBD1 matching 7 bases. Unmatched junction bases numbered 5, after V lost 6 bases and J lost 0 bases. The CDR3 is 15 residues long. CDR1 and CDR2 from the germline V gene are MGHDK and SYGVNS. The CDR3 sequence: CASREDRSSGNTIYF. In DNA, the CDR3 is TGTGCCAGCAGGGAGGACAGGTCCTCTGGAAACACCATATATTTT.

This chain connects TRBV7-2 to TRBJ2-3; 12 positions agree with TRBD2. The junction had 9 bases not matched to a gene; V was cut back by 5 bases and J by 3 bases. The CDR3 is 17 amino acids. Germline V gene sequence: CDR1 SGHTA, CDR2 FQGNSA. CDR3 residues: CASSPDPTSGRTDTQYF. CDR3 nucleotides: TGTGCCAGCAGCCCGGACCCCACTAGCGGGAGGACAGATACGCAGTATTTT.